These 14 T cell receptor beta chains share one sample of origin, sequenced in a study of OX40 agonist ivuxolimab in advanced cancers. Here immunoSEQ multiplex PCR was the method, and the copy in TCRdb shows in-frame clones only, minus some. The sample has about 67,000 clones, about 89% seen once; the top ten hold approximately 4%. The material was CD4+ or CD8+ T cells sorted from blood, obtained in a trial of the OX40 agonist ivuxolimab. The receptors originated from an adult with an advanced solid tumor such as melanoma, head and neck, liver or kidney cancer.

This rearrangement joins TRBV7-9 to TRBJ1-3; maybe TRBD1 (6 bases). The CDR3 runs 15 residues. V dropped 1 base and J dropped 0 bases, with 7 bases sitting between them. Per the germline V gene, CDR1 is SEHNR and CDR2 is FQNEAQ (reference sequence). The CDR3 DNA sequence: TGTGCCAGCAGCTTAGACAGGGACTCTGGAAACACCATATATTTT. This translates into CASSLDRDSGNTIYF.

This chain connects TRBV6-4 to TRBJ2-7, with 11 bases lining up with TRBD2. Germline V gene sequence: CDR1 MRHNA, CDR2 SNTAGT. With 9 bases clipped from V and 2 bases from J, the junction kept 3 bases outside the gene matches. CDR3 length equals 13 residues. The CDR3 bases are TGTGCCAGATTAGCGGGAGGGCCCTACGAGCAGTACTTC. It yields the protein CARLAGGPYEQYF.

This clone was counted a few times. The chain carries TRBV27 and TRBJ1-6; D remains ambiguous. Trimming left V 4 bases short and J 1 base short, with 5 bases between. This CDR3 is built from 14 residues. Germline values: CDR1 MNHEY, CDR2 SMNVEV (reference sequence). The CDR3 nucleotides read TGTGCCAGCAGTTACCGGTCCTATAATTCACCCCTCCACTTT. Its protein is CASSYRSYNSPLHF.

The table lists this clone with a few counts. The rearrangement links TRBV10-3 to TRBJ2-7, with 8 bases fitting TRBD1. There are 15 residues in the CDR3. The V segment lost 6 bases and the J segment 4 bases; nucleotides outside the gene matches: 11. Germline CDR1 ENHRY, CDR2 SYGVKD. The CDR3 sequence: CAIRPGTGKRYEQYF. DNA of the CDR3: TGTGCCATCAGACCCGGGACAGGAAAGAGATACGAGCAGTACTTC.

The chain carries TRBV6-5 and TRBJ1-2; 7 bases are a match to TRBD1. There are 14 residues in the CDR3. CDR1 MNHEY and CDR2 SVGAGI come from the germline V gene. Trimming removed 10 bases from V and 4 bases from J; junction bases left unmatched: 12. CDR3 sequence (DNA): TGTGCCACCGTAAAGGAGGGGGCGGGCTATGGCTACACCTTC. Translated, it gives CATVKEGAGYGYTF.

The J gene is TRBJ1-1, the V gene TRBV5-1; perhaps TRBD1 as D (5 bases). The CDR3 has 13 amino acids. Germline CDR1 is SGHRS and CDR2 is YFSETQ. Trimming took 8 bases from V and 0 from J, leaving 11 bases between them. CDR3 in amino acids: CASSQDMNTEAFF. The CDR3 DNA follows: TGCGCCAGTTCACAGGACATGAACACTGAAGCTTTCTTT.

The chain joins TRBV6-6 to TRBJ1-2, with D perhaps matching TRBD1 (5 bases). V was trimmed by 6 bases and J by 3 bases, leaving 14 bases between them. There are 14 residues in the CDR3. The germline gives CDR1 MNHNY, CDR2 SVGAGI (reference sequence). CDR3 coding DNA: TGTGCCAGCAGACTTACTCAGGGAGACTATGGCTACACCTTC. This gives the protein CASRLTQGDYGYTF.

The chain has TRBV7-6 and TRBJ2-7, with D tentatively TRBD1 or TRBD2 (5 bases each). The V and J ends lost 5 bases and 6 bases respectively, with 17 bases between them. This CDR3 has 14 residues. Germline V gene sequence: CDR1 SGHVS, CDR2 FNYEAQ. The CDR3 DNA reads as TGTGCCAGCAGCCCGGGACCACAGCTAAGCGAGCAGTACTTC. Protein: CASSPGPQLSEQYF.

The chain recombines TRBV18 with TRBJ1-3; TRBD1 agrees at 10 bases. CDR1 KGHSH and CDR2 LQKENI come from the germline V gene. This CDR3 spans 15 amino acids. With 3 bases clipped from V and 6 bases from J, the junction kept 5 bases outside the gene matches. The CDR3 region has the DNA TGTGCCAGCTCACCTACTGGACAGGGGGAAAACACCATATATTTT. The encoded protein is CASSPTGQGENTIYF.

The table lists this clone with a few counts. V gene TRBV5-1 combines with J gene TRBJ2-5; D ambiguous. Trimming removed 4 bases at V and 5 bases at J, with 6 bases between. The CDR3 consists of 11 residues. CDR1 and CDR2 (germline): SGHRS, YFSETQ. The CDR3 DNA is TGCGCCAGCAGCCGGACGGAGACCCAGTACTTC. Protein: CASSRTETQYF. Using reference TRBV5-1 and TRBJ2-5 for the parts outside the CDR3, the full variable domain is KAGVTQTPRYLIKTRGQQVTLSCSPISGHRSVSWYQQTPGQGLQFLFEYFSETQRNKGNFPGRFSGRQFSNSRSEMNVSTLELGDSALYLCASSRTETQYFGPGTRLLVL.

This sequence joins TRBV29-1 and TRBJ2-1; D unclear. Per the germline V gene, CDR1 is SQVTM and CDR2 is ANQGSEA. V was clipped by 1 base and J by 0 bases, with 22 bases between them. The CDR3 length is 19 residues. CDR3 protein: CSVEARPRGMQSSYNEQFF. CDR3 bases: TGCAGCGTTGAAGCCCGCCCCCGTGGAATGCAGAGCTCCTACAATGAGCAGTTCTTC.

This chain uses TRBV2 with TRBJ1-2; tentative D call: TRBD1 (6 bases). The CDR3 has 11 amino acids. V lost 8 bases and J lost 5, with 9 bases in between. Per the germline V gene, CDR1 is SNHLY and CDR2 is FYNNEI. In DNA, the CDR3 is TGTGCCAGCGGACAGAATTATGGCTACACCTTC. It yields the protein CASGQNYGYTF.

The CDR3: CASSPPPGTEAFF. The CDR3 DNA reads as TGTGCCAGCTCACCCCCTCCGGGCACTGAAGCTTTCTTT. The rearrangement links TRBV18 to TRBJ1-1; the D is unclear. Germline V gene lookup returns CDR1 KGHSH and CDR2 LQKENI. The CDR3 is made up of 13 amino acids. V dropped 3 bases and J dropped 4 bases, with 9 bases sitting between them.

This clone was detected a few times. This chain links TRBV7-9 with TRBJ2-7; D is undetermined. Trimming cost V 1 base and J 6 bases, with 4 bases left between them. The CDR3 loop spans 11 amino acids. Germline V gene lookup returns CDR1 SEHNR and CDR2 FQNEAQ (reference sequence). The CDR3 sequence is CASSLDFEQYF. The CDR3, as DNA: TGTGCCAGCAGCTTAGACTTCGAGCAGTACTTC.